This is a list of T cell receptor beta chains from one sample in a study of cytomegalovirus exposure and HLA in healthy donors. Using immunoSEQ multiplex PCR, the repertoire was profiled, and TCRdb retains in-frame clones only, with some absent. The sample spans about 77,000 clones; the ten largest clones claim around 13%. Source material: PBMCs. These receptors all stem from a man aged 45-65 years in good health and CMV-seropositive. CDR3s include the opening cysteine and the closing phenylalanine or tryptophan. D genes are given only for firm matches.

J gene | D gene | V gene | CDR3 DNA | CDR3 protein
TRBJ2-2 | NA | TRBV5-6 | TGTGCCAGCAGCTTGGTGGCCACCGGGGAGCTGTTTTTT | CASSLVATGELFF
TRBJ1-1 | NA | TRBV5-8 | TGTGCCAGCAGCTTGGAAGGTCCCCGGGGGTGGGGAGCTTTCTTT | CASSLEGPRGWGAFF
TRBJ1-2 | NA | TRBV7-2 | TGTGCCAGCAGCTTAGGAGGGATTCACTTC | CASSLGGIHF
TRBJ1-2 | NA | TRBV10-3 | TGTGCCATCAGTGAGCAAGAGGGTCGCTATGGCTACACCTTC | CAISEQEGRYGYTF
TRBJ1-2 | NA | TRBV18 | TGTGCCAGCTCACCAAGGGAGGGCCCTTATGGCTACACCTTC | CASSPREGPYGYTF
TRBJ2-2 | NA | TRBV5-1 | TGCGCCAGCAGCTTGGCTCCAACGCGGAACACCGGGGAGCTGTTTTTT | CASSLAPTRNTGELFF
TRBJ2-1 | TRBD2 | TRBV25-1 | TGTGCCAGCAGTGAGGGAGCGGGGCCCTCCAATGAGCAGTTCTTC | CASSEGAGPSNEQFF
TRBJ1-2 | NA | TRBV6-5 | TGTGCCAGCAGTCCTCGGGGGGGGCCGGATGGCTACACCTTC | CASSPRGGPDGYTF
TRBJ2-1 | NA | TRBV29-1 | TGCAGTGTCGCCTTCAGCTCCTACAATGAGCAGTTCTTC | CSVAFSSYNEQFF
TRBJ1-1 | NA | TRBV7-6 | TGTGCCAGCAGGAAACAGGAGAACACTGAAGCTTTCTTT | CASRKQENTEAFF
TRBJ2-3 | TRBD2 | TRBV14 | TGTGCCAGCAGCCACAAAGGGGAAGCGGGGGTGACAGATACGCAGTATTTT | CASSHKGEAGVTDTQYF
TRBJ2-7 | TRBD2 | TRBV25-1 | TGTGCCAGCAGTGATGGGGAGGGCTACGAGCAGTACTTC | CASSDGEGYEQYF
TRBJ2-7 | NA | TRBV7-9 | TGTGCCAGCAGCTTAGTGGTTCACGAGCAGTACTTC | CASSLVVHEQYF
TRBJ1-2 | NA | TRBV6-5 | TGTGCCAGCAGTTACGACAGAAGCTATGGCTACACCTTC | CASSYDRSYGYTF
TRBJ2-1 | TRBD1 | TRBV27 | TGTGCCAGCAGTAGGACAGGTTATGAGCAGTTCTTC | CASSRTGYEQFF
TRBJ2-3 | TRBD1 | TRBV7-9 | TGTGCCAGCAGCTTCCCGGGACAGGGGGCACGCACAGATACGCAGTATTTT | CASSFPGQGARTDTQYF
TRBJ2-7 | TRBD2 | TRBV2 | TGTGCCAGCAAGGTCTCTAGCGGATATTCCTACGAGCAGTACTTC | CASKVSSGYSYEQYF
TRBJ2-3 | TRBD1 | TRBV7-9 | TGTGCCAGCAGCCTCCGGGCAGGGGGACCAGATACGCAGTATTTT | CASSLRAGGPDTQYF
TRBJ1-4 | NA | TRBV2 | TGTGCCAGTCTTCACGACAAAACTAATGAAAAACTGTTTTTT | CASLHDKTNEKLFF
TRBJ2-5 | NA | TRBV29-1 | TGCAGCGTTGAATATAAGGGAGACCAAGAGACCCAGTACTTC | CSVEYKGDQETQYF
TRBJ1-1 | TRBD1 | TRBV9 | TGTGCCAGCAGCGCCCAAACAGGGGACACTGAAGCTTTCTTT | CASSAQTGDTEAFF
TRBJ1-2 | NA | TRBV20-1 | TGCAGTGCTATGGAGGGTCTTGGCTACACCTTC | CSAMEGLGYTF
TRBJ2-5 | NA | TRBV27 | TGTGCCAGCAGTCCACCTGGGGGGGGCCGAGAGACCCAGTACTTC | CASSPPGGGRETQYF
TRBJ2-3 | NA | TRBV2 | TGTGCCAGCTCTCCGGTCGGGGGGCTCCAGACCCCAGATACGCAGTATTTT | CASSPVGGLQTPDTQYF
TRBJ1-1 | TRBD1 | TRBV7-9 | TGTGCCAGCAGGAAGACAGGGGACACTGAAGCTTTCTTT | CASRKTGDTEAFF
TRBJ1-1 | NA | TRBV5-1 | TGCGCCAGCAGCTTGGTGGGAGGCACGGCTGAAGCTTTCTTT | CASSLVGGTAEAFF
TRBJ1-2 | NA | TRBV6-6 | TGTGCCAGCAGCCCCGGGGGGGGCGGGGGCTACACCTTC | CASSPGGGGGYTF
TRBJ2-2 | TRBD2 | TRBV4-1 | TGCGCCAGCAGCCACGAGCGGGAGGCGGACGGGGAGCTGTTTTTT | CASSHEREADGELFF
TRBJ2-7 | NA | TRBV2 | TGTGCCAGCGGCCCAGTCTCAGAGCAGTACTTC | CASGPVSEQYF
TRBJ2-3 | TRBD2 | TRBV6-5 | TGTGCCAGCAGTTTGCCTAGCGGTGCTAGCACAGATACGCAGTATTTT | CASSLPSGASTDTQYF
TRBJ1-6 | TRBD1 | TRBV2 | TGTGCCAGCAGTCAGGGGGCAGGGGGCGCCCCTTTTGGTTCACCCCTCCACTTT | CASSQGAGGAPFGSPLHF
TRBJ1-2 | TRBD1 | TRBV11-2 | TGTGCCAGCAGCCGTGGGACAGGGGGTTATGGCTACACCTTC | CASSRGTGGYGYTF
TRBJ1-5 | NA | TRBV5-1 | TGCGCCAGCTCCCCCGGGGAGGGTGGCAATCAGCCCCAGCATTTT | CASSPGEGGNQPQHF
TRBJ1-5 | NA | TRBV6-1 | TGTGCCAGCAGTGAAAATGGCGGTTTGAATCAGCCCCAGCATTTT | CASSENGGLNQPQHF
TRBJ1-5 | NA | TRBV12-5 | TGTGCTAGTGGTTTGGATGGTTGGCGGGGTAATCAGCCCCAGCATTTT | CASGLDGWRGNQPQHF
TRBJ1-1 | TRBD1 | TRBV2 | TGTGCCAGCTGCAGGGGGCAGGACACTGAAGCTTTCTTT | CASCRGQDTEAFF
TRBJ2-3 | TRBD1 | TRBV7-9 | TGTGCCAGCAGCTTCGACAGGGTCGCCACAGATACGCAGTATTTT | CASSFDRVATDTQYF
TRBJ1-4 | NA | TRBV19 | TGTGCCAGTAGTAGGGGACAAGCAAATGAAAAACTGTTTTTT | CASSRGQANEKLFF
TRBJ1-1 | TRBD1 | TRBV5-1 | TGCGCCAGCAGCTCCCCACAGGGGATGAACACTGAAGCTTTCTTT | CASSSPQGMNTEAFF
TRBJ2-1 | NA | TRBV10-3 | TGTGCCATCAGTGAGAAGAGGACAGACTACGACAATGAGCAGTTCTTC | CAISEKRTDYDNEQFF
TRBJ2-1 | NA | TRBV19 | TGTGCCAGTAGTATAGGAGGGAACGCCTACAATGAGCAGTTCTTC | CASSIGGNAYNEQFF
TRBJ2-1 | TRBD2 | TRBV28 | TGTGCCAGCACCCTTAGGGGAGGGTCGCAGTTCTTC | CASTLRGGSQFF
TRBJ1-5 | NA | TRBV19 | TGTGCCACCTCAATCGACAGGAATCAGCCCCAGCATTTT | CATSIDRNQPQHF
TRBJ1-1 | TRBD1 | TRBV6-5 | TGTGCCAGCAGGCGGACAGGGGTGAAGCTTCTCTTT | CASRRTGVKLLF
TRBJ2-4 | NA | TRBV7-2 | TGTGCCAGCAGCTTCTCAGGGTCCATTCAGTACTTC | CASSFSGSIQYF
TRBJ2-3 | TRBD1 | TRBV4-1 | TGCGCCAGCAGCCAAGATGCCAGGGGGCGCACAGATACGCAGTATTTT | CASSQDARGRTDTQYF
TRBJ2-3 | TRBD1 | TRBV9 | TGTGCCAGCAGCACAACAGGGGGCCTTGATACGCAGTATTTT | CASSTTGGLDTQYF
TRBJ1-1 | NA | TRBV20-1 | TGCAGTGCCTCACGGGCTTTCTTT | CSASRAFF
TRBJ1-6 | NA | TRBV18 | TGTGCCAGCTCACCACGAGTACAGGAAGATTATTCACCCCTCCACTTT | CASSPRVQEDYSPLHF
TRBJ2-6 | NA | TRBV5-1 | TGCGCCAGCAGCTTAACAGGGTCTAGGGCCAACGTCCTGACTTTC | CASSLTGSRANVLTF
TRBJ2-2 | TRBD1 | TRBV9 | TGTGCCAGCAGCCCTCGGGGACAGGGGGCCGGGGAGCTGTTTTTT | CASSPRGQGAGELFF
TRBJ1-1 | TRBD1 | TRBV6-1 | TGTGCCAGCAGTGCCCCGGGACAGGTTCCCCCGGGAGCTTTCTTT | CASSAPGQVPPGAFF
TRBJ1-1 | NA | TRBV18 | TGTGCCAGCTCACGGGAGGGTACTGAAGCTTTCTTT | CASSREGTEAFF
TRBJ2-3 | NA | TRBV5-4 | TGTGCCAGCAGCTTGGGTATAGATACGCAGTATTTT | CASSLGIDTQYF
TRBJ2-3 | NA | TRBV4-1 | TGCGCCAGCAGCCAAGGGACTTCTACAGATACGCAGTATTTT | CASSQGTSTDTQYF
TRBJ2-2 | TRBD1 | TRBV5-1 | TGCGCCAGCAGCGGGACAGGGAACACCGGGGAGCTGTTTTTT | CASSGTGNTGELFF
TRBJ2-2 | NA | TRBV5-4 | TGTGCCAGCAGCTTGGGCGGAGGGAGAACCGGGGAGCTGTTTTTT | CASSLGGGRTGELFF
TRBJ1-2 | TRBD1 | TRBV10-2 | TGCGCCAGCAGTCCGGGGACAGGGGTCTATGGCTACACCTTC | CASSPGTGVYGYTF